The present entry profiles one T cell receptor beta chain with its context. What it binds is unknown. As originally analysed: With immunoSEQ giving junction-only sequences and no quality scores, filtering differed. Only in-frame clones appear in the TCRdb table, and some are missing; sequencing was by immunoSEQ multiplex PCR. V, J and clone size were drawn from that table, and D and trimming were deduced from the DNA. The profile shows about half a million clones, approximately 82% of them singletons. It was some 96 million PBMCs that unsorted samples used for genomic DNA. This entry comes from a study of shared clonotypes between healthy human individuals. General study points: Sampling covered nothing but blood. Tissue TCR repertoires likely differ from those found in blood.

The V gene's germline CDR1 is ENHRY and CDR2 SYGVKD. The CDR3 spans 14 residues. The trim removed 2 bases at V and 5 bases at J, leaving 3 bases unmatched. Sequenced input: PBMCs. The TCR originated in a woman between 40 and 55 years old in good health. Some clones in this sample may be carry-over from other donors' samples. The chain combines TRBV10-3 with TRBJ2-5; 9 bases match TRBD2. This CDR3 is CAISEEREDETQYF. The CDR3 DNA follows: TGTGCCATCAGTGAGGAGCGGGAGGACGAGACCCAGTACTTC.